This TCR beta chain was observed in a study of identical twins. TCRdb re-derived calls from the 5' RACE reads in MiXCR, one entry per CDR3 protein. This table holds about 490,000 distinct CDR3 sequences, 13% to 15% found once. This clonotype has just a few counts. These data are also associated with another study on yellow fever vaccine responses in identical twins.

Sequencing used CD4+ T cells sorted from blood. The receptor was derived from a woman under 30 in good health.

CDR3 bases: TGTGCCATCAAGTTCCTAAATCAGCCCCAGCATTTT. Protein sequence: CAIKFLNQPQHF. The chain carries TRBV10-3 and TRBJ1-5; D not certain. CDR3 length: 12 amino acids. CDR1 is ENHRY and CDR2 is SYGVKD in the germline V gene. Trimming pared 7 bases from V and 4 bases from J, leaving 8 bases between.